The 3 T cell receptor beta chains given below trace back to one sample, sequenced in a study of blood T cell repertoires in COVID-19. The method was immunoSEQ multiplex PCR; TCRdb's version includes in-frame clones alone and lacks a portion of them. Altogether fewer than 350,000 clones are present, approximately 83% being singletons, with the ten largest covering around 2.1%. The sample consisted of peripheral blood. The receptors were gathered from a woman under 40 who had recovered from COVID-19.

This chain uses TRBV9 with TRBJ2-2; tentatively, D is TRBD2 (5 bases). V was trimmed by 0 bases and J by 2 bases, leaving 14 bases between them. Germline V CDR1 and CDR2: SGDLS, YYNGEE. This CDR3 comprises 17 residues. CDR3 sequence reads: CASSVDSVGLNTGELFF. CDR3 nucleotide sequence: TGTGCCAGCAGCGTAGATAGCGTTGGGCTTAACACCGGGGAGCTGTTTTTT. Combining the CDR3 with reference TRBV9 and TRBJ2-2 gives the whole variable domain DSGVTQTPKHLITATGQRVTLRCSPRSGDLSVYWYQQSLDQGLQFLIQYYNGEERAKGNILERFSAQQFPDLHSELNLSSLELGDSALYFCASSVDSVGLNTGELFFGEGSRLTVL.

This chain links TRBV6-4 with TRBJ2-1; maybe TRBD1 (7 bases). V was trimmed by 6 bases and J by 4 bases, leaving 13 bases between them. There are 14 residues in the CDR3. Germline V gene sequence: CDR1 MRHNA, CDR2 SNTAGT. CDR3 protein: CASRQGEAYNEQFF. DNA of the CDR3: TGTGCCAGCAGGCAGGGGGAGGCTTACAATGAGCAGTTCTTC.

The chain couples TRBV9 to TRBJ2-7, with 10 bases matching TRBD2. CDR3 length equals 18 residues. V gave up 1 base and J gave up 5 bases; unmatched junction bases: 15. Germline loops: CDR1 SGDLS, CDR2 YYNGEE. CDR3 residues: CASSVTSSGRTGQDEQYF. In nucleotides, the CDR3 is TGTGCCAGCAGCGTAACGTCTAGCGGGAGAACAGGTCAGGACGAGCAGTACTTC.